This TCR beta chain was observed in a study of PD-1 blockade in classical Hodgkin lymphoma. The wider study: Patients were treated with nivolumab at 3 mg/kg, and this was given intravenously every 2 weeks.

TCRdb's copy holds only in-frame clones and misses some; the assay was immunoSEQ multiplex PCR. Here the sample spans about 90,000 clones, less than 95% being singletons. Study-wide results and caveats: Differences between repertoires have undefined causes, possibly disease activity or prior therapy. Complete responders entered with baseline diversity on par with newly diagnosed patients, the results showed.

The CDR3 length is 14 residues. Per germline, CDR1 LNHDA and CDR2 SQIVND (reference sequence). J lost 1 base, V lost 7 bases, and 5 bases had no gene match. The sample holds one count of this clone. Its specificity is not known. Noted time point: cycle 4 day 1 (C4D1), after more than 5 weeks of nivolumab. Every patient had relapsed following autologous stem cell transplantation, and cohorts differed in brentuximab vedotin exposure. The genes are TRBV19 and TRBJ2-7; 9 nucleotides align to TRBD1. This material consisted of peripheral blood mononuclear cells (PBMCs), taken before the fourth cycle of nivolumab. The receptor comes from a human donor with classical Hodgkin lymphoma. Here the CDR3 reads CASKEQGASYEQYF. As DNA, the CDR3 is TGTGCCAGTAAGGAACAGGGGGCTTCCTACGAGCAGTACTTC.